This T cell receptor beta chain was identified during a study of radiation and T cells in renal cell carcinoma. Described time point: baseline pretreatment blood. Treatment indicated: 15 Gy SBRT to primary tumor, nephrectomy 4 weeks later. This renal cell carcinoma was of the clear cell type. Trimming took 6 bases from V and 4 from J; bases not matched to a gene: 7. The CDR3 extends over 14 amino acids. The germline gives CDR1 MDHEN, CDR2 SYDVKM. The data were produced by immunoSEQ multiplex PCR, yet TCRdb's version contains in-frame clones alone and is incomplete. The sample lists about 95,000 clones; 75% to 90% were seen once.

This specimen consisted of blood, obtained from a patient whose treatment included radiotherapy and nephrectomy. V gene TRBV28 combines with J gene TRBJ2-5, with 8 bases identical to TRBD2. The sequence was obtained from a man aged 50 to 60 with renal cell carcinoma. CDR3 in amino acids: CASRVTSGRETQYF. As DNA, the CDR3 is TGTGCCAGCAGGGTAACTAGCGGTCGAGAGACCCAGTACTTC.